Shown below are 21 T cell receptor beta chains from a single sample sequenced in a study of cytomegalovirus exposure and HLA in healthy donors. PCR used 60 Vbeta primers and 13 Jbeta primers. Repertoires were generated with immunoSEQ multiplex PCR, while TCRdb's copy carries only in-frame clones and drops some. Here the sample table reports tens of thousands of clones. The specimen was PBMCs. The source of these receptors is a woman aged 55-70 years in good health and CMV-seropositive.

The rearrangement links TRBV5-1 to TRBJ2-1; 7 nucleotides agree with TRBD1. J gave up 4 bases and V 0 bases, and 4 bases lay outside the gene matches. The length of the CDR3 is 15 residues. From germline, CDR1 is SGHRS and CDR2 YFSETQ. The CDR3 DNA sequence: TGCGCCAGCAGCTTGGGTGGGACAGCATACAATGAGCAGTTCTTC. Encoded protein: CASSLGGTAYNEQFF.

The chain combines TRBV4-1 with TRBJ1-1, with D maybe TRBD1 (5 bases). Per the germline V gene, CDR1 is MGHRA and CDR2 is YSYEKL. Trimming took 4 bases from V and 4 from J, leaving 10 bases between them. This CDR3 is built from 13 residues. CDR3 bases: TGCGCCAGCAGCCCCCGACAGATCACTGAAGCTTTCTTT. It is translated as CASSPRQITEAFF.

This chain uses TRBV2 with TRBJ1-4; possibly TRBD1 for D (6 bases). This CDR3 is 16 amino acids long. V lost 2 bases, J lost 6 bases, and 16 bases lay in between. Per germline, CDR1 SNHLY and CDR2 FYNNEI. CDR3 residues: CASSEWGPRWDEKLFF. CDR3 in DNA: TGTGCCAGCAGTGAATGGGGGCCGAGATGGGATGAAAAACTGTTTTTT.

The rearrangement joins TRBV14 to TRBJ2-7, with D tentatively TRBD1 (6 bases). Trimming removed 3 bases from V and 0 bases from J, with 15 bases in between. The CDR3 extends over 16 amino acids. Per the germline V gene, CDR1 is SGHDN and CDR2 is FVKESK. The DNA of the CDR3 is TGTGCCAGCAGCCACGCTTTGGGGGCATTCTCCTACGAGCAGTACTTC. Amino acids: CASSHALGAFSYEQYF.

The CDR3 sequence is CASSQDFGGVEAFF. In DNA, the CDR3 is TGTGCCAGCAGCCAAGATTTCGGGGGAGTTGAAGCTTTCTTT. This sequence joins TRBV14 and TRBJ1-1; D may be TRBD1 (5 bases). V lost 0 bases and J lost 7, with 12 bases in between. The CDR3 loop spans 14 amino acids. The germline gives CDR1 SGHDN, CDR2 FVKESK.

This sequence joins TRBV14 and TRBJ1-1, with no clear D. This CDR3 spans 13 amino acids. The V gene lost 4 bases and the J gene lost 0 bases, with 6 bases spanning the gap. The germline V gene has CDR1 SGHDN and CDR2 FVKESK. The CDR3 region has the DNA TGTGCCAGCAGCCCATCCCTGAACACTGAAGCTTTCTTT. Its protein is CASSPSLNTEAFF.

The chain links TRBV6-5 to TRBJ2-3; D unresolved. V lost 4 bases and J lost 6, with 14 bases in between. The germline V gene encodes CDR1 MNHEY and CDR2 SVGAGI. CDR3 length: 14 residues. This CDR3 is CASSSEYSMDTQYF. CDR3 DNA sequence: TGTGCCAGCAGTTCTGAGTACTCGATGGATACGCAGTATTTT.

The V gene is TRBV6-1, the J gene TRBJ2-7; 11 bases are shared with TRBD1. CDR3 length: 14 residues. V lost 6 bases, J lost 3 bases, and 4 bases stayed unmatched. Germline V gene lookup returns CDR1 MNHNS and CDR2 SASEGT. The CDR3 nucleotides read TGTGCCAGCAGGATGGACAGGGGGCTCTACGAGCAGTACTTC. Protein product: CASRMDRGLYEQYF.

The chain recombines TRBV6-4 with TRBJ2-4, with TRBD2 matching 13 bases. The CDR3 consists of 20 residues. V lost 3 bases, J lost 0 bases, and 11 bases stayed unmatched. Germline V gives CDR1 MRHNA, CDR2 SNTAGT. Here the CDR3 reads CASSEEGGLAGKLAKNIQYF. CDR3 nucleotide sequence: TGTGCCAGCAGTGAAGAAGGGGGACTAGCGGGAAAATTAGCCAAAAACATTCAGTACTTC.

CDR3: CASREVGNYEQYF. CDR3 coding DNA: TGTGCCAGCAGGGAGGTGGGAAACTACGAGCAGTACTTC. This chain connects TRBV6-1 to TRBJ2-7; tentative D call: TRBD2 (5 bases). The length of the CDR3 is 13 residues. V was trimmed by 6 bases and J by 3 bases, leaving 12 bases between them. Germline CDR1 reads MNHNS; CDR2 reads SASEGT.

The V gene is TRBV14, the J gene TRBJ1-2; TRBD1 might be the D (5 bases). This CDR3 contains 17 residues. Germline V gene lookup returns CDR1 SGHDN and CDR2 FVKESK. The germline V and J ends were trimmed by 1 base and 4 bases, with 19 bases remaining between them. The CDR3 DNA reads TGTGCCAGCAGCCAAGTTGGCAGGGACTTTGGGGGCTATGGCTACACCTTC. It codes for CASSQVGRDFGGYGYTF.

The V gene is TRBV7-9, the J gene TRBJ2-7; D possibly corresponds to TRBD1 (6 bases). Germline CDR1 and CDR2: SEHNR and FQNEAQ (reference sequence). CDR3 length: 15 amino acids. Trimming cost V 0 bases and J 1 base, with 10 bases left between them. CDR3 sequence (DNA): TGTGCCAGCAGCTTAGCGGACAGAAGTTCCTACGAGCAGTACTTC. Its translation: CASSLADRSSYEQYF.

CDR3 bases: TGTGCCAGCAGCCCGGGGACAGGGGCTTTTACTGAAGCTTTCTTT. Translating gives CASSPGTGAFTEAFF. The rearrangement joins TRBV6-1 to TRBJ1-1; 10 bases line up with TRBD1. CDR1 and CDR2 (germline): MNHNS, SASEGT. The CDR3 spans 15 residues. After removal of 6 bases from V and 5 bases from J, the junction contained 9 bases not matched to a gene.

J is TRBJ1-2 and V is TRBV7-6, with 8 bases lining up with TRBD1. The CDR3 is 15 amino acids. V trimming: 5 bases; J trimming: 3 bases; junction bases outside the gene matches: 8. Looked up from germline, CDR1 is SGHVS and CDR2 is FNYEAQ. CDR3 loop: CASSPGPTGDYGYTF. In DNA, the CDR3 is TGTGCCAGCAGCCCAGGCCCGACAGGGGACTATGGCTACACCTTC.

The genes are TRBV28 and TRBJ1-1; D is unresolved. The CDR3 length is 13 residues. Trimming pared 5 bases from V and 12 bases from J, leaving 19 bases between. CDR1 and CDR2 from the germline V gene are MDHEN and SYDVKM. The CDR3 nucleotides read TGTGCCAGCAGTGCGACACCCCCCGAACCACCTTTCTTT. It encodes CASSATPPEPPFF.

V usage is TRBV29-1 and J usage is TRBJ2-3, with TRBD1 identical over 7 bases. CDR1 is SQVTM and CDR2 is ANQGSEA in the germline V gene. The CDR3 is made up of 12 amino acids. Trimming at V came to 5 bases and at J to 6 bases, leaving 5 bases not matched to a gene. CDR3 in DNA: TGCAGCGTTCGGCAGGGGGTGGATACGCAGTATTTT. Translation: CSVRQGVDTQYF.

The rearrangement links TRBV5-6 to TRBJ2-5; TRBD2 is a possible D gene (5 bases). V lost 2 bases and J lost 5, with 25 bases in between. The CDR3 extends over 18 amino acids. Germline V CDR1 and CDR2: SGHDT, YYEEEE. Here the CDR3 reads CASSFVGGVGGSGETQYF. In nucleotides, the CDR3 is TGTGCCAGCAGCTTTGTTGGTGGGGTTGGCGGATCGGGGGAGACCCAGTACTTC.

The V call is TRBV7-2, the J call TRBJ2-7, with 7 bases lining up with TRBD1. The CDR3 sequence is 15 residues long. J gave up 3 bases and V 5 bases, and 10 bases lay outside the gene matches. CDR1 SGHTA and CDR2 FQGNSA come from the germline V gene. This CDR3 is CASSPEGAVSYEQYF. In DNA form, the CDR3 reads TGTGCCAGCAGCCCCGAGGGGGCGGTAAGCTACGAGCAGTACTTC.

This chain links TRBV5-6 with TRBJ2-4, with TRBD1 as a possible D gene (5 bases). The length of the CDR3 is 11 residues. Germline CDR1 and CDR2: SGHDT and YYEEEE. V was cut by 0 bases and J by 12 bases, with 7 bases left in between. The CDR3 DNA sequence: TGTGCCAGCAGCTTGGGCCAGGGTCAGTACTTC. It is translated as CASSLGQGQYF.

The chain carries TRBV29-1 and TRBJ1-1; D remains ambiguous. With 4 bases removed from V and 0 bases from J, the gap between germline ends came to 3 bases. Germline CDR1 reads SQVTM; CDR2 reads ANQGSEA. This CDR3 comprises 11 residues. The CDR3 DNA is TGCAGCGTTGCCTTGAACACTGAAGCTTTCTTT. Translation gives CSVALNTEAFF.

This chain joins TRBV28 and TRBJ1-2; D may be TRBD1 (6 bases). V was cut by 2 bases and J by 8 bases, with 15 bases left in between. The germline V gene has CDR1 MDHEN and CDR2 SYDVKM. CDR3 length: 14 amino acids. DNA for the CDR3: TGTGCCAGCAGTTTAGAGGGGGGGCGCGTAGGCTACACCTTC. Residues: CASSLEGGRVGYTF.